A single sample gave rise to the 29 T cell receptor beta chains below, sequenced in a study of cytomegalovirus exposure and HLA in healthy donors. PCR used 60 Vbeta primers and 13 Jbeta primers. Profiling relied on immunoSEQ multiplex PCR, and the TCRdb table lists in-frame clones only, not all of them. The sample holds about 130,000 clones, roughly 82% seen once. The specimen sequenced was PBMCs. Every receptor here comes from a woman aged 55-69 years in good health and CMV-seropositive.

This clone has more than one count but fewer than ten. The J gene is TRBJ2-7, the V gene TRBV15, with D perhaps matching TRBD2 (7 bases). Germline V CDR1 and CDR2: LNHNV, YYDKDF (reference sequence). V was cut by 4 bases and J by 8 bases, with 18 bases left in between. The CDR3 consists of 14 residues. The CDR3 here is CATSKGGGPGQQYF. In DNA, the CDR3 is TGTGCCACCAGCAAAGGGGGGGGGCCCGGTCAGCAGTACTTC.

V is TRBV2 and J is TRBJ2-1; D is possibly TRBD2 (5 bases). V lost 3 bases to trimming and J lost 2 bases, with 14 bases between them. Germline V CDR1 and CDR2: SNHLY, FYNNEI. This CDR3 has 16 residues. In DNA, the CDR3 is TGTGCCAGCAGTGACCTTCTAGCTGTTACCTACAATGAGCAGTTCTTC. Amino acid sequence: CASSDLLAVTYNEQFF.

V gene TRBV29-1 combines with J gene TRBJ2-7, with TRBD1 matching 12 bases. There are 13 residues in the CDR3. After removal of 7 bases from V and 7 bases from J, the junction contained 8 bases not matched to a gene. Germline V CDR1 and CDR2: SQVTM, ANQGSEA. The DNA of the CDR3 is TGCAGCGCCCCCGGGACAGGGGGCGGTGAGCAGTACTTC. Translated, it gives CSAPGTGGGEQYF.

In nucleotides, the CDR3 is TGTGCCTGGAGTGCACTTACTAGCGGGAGGCGATACGAGCAGTACTTC. Translating it yields CAWSALTSGRRYEQYF. V and J are TRBV30 and TRBJ2-5; 12 bases are shared with TRBD2. With the DNA end fitting TRBJ2-7 better, the J assignment may be wrong. The germline gives CDR1 GTSNPN, CDR2 SVGIG (reference sequence). This CDR3 is built from 16 residues.

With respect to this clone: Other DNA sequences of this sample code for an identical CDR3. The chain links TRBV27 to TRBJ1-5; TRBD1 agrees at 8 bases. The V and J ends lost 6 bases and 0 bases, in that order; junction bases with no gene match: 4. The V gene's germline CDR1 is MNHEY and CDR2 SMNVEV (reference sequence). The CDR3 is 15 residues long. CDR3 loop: CASSRTGYSNQPQHF. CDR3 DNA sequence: TGTGCCAGCAGCCGGACAGGGTATAGCAATCAGCCCCAGCATTTT.

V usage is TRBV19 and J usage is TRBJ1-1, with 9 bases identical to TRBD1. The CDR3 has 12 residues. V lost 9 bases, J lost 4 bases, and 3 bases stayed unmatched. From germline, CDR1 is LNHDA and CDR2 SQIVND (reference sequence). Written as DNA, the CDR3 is TGTGCCAGCGGGACAGGGCTCACTGAAGCTTTCTTT. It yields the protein CASGTGLTEAFF.

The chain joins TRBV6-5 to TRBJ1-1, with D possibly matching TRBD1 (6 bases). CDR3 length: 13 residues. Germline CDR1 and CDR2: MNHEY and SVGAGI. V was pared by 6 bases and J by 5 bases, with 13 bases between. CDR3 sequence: CASRRGGATEAFF. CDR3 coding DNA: TGTGCCAGCAGACGGGGGGGGGCGACTGAAGCTTTCTTT.

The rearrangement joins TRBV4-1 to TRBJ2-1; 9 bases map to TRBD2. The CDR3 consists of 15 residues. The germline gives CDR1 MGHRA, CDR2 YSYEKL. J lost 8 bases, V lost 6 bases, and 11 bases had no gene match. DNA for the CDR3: TGCGCCAGCAGTCCGAGTAGCGGGAGAGGGGATGAGCAGTTCTTC. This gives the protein CASSPSSGRGDEQFF.

The CDR3 spells CASSTREAFF. CDR3 nucleotide sequence: TGTGCCAGCAGCACAAGAGAAGCTTTCTTT. The chain carries TRBV28 and TRBJ1-1; no definite D call. Germline V CDR1 and CDR2: MDHEN, SYDVKM. The V gene lost 6 bases and the J gene lost 8 bases, with 7 bases spanning the gap. CDR3 size: 10 residues.

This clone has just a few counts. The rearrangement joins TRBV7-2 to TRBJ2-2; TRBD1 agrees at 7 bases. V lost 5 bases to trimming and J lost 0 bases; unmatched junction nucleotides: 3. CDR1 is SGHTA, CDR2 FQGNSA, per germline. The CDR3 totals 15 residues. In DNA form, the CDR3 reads TGTGCCAGCAGCCCCGGACAGGCGAACACCGGGGAGCTGTTTTTT. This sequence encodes CASSPGQANTGELFF. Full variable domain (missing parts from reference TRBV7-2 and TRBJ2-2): GAGVSQSPSNKVTEKGKDVELRCDPISGHTALYWYRQSLGQGLEFLIYFQGNSAPDKSGLPSDRFSAERTGGSVSTLTIQRTQQEDSAVYLCASSPGQANTGELFFGEGSRLTVL.

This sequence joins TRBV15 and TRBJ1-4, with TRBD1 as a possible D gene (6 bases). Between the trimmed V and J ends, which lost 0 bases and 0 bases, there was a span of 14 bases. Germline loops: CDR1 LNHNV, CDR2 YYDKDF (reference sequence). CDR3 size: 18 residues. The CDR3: CATSRDWVQGSTNEKLFF. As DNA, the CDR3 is TGTGCCACCAGCAGAGATTGGGTACAGGGCTCAACTAATGAAAAACTGTTTTTT.

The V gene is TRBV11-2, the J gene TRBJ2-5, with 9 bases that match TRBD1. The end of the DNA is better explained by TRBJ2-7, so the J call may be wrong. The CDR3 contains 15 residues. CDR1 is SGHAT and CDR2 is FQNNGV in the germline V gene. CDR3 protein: CASSLATGGGYEQYF. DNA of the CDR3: TGTGCCAGCAGCTTAGCGACAGGGGGTGGCTACGAGCAGTACTTC.

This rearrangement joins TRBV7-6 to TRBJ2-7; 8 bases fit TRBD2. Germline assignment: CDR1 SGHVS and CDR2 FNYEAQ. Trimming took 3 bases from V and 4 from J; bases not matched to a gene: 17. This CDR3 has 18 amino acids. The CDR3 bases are TGTGCCAGCAGCTTTGCGGGAGGCCAGGTTCTTTCTCCTTACGAGCAGTACTTC. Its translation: CASSFAGGQVLSPYEQYF.

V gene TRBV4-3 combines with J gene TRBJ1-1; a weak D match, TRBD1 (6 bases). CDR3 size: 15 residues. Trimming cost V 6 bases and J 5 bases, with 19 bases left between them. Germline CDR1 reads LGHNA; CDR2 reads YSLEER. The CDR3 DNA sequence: TGCGCCAGCAGACCAGGAAAAGGGGGAAATACTGAAGCTTTCTTT. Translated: CASRPGKGGNTEAFF.

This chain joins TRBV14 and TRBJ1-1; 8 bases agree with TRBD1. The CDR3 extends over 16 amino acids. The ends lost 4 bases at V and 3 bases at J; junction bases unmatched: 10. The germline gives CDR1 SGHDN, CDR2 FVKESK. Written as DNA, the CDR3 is TGTGCCAGCAGCCCCTTCAGGGGGACAGGTCACACTGAAGCTTTCTTT. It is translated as CASSPFRGTGHTEAFF.

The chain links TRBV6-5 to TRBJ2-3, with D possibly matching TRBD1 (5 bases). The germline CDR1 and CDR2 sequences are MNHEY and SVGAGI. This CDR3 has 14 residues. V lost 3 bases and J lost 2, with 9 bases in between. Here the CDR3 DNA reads TGTGCCAGCAGTTATGACAGAGCCACAGATACGCAGTATTTT. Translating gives CASSYDRATDTQYF.

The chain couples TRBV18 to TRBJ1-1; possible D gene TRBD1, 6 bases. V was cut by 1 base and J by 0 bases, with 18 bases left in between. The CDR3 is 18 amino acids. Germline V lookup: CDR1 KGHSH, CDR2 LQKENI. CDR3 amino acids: CASSPLKIDRIMNTEAFF. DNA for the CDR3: TGTGCCAGCTCACCACTCAAAATCGACAGGATTATGAACACTGAAGCTTTCTTT.

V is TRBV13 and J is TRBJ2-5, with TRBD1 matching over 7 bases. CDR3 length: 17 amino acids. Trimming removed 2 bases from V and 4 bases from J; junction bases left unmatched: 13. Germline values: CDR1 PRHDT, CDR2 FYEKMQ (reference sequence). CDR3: CASSLSLGVRGRETQYF. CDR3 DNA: TGTGCCAGCAGCTTATCCCTCGGGGTGAGGGGGCGAGAGACCCAGTACTTC. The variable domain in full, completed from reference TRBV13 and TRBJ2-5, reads AAGVIQSPRHLIKEKRETATLKCYPIPRHDTVYWYQQGPGQDPQFLISFYEKMQSDKGSIPDRFSAQQFSDYHSELNMSSLELGDSALYFCASSLSLGVRGRETQYFGPGTRLLVL.

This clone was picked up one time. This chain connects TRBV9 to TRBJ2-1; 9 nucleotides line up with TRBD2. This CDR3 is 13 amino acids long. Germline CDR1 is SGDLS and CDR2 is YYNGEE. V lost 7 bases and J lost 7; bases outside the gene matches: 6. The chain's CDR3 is CASEREVGNEQFF. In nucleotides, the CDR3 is TGTGCCAGCGAGCGGGAGGTCGGGAATGAGCAGTTCTTC.

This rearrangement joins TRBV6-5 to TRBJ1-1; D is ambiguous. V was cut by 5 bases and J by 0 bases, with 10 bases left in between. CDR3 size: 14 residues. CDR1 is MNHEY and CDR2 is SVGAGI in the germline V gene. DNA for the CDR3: TGTGCCAGCAGTCGAGGAGGGCTGAACACTGAAGCTTTCTTT. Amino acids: CASSRGGLNTEAFF.

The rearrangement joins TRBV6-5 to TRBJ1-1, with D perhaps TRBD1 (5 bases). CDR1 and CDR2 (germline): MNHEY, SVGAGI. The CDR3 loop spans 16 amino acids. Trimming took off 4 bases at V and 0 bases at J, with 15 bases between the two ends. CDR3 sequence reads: CASSFQGPLMNTEAFF. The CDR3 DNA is TGTGCCAGCAGTTTCCAGGGTCCCCTCATGAACACTGAAGCTTTCTTT.

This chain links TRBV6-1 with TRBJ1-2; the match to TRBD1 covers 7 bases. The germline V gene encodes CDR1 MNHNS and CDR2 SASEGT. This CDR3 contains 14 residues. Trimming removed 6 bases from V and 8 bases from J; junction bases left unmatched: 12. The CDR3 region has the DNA TGTGCCAGCAGATATAGGGGGCAGGGTTGGGGCTACACCTTC. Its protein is CASRYRGQGWGYTF.

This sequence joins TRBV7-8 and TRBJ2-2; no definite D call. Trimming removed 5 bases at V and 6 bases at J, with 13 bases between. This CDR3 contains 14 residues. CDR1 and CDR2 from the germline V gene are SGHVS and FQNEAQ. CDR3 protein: CASSPINLSGELFF. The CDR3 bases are TGTGCCAGCAGCCCTATCAACTTATCCGGGGAGCTGTTTTTT.

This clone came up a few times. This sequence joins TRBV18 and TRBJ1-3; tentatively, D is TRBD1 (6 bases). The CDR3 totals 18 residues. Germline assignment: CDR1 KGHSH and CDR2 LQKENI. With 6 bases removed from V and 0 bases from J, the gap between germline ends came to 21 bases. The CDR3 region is CASSPIRTASNSGNTIYF. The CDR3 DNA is TGTGCCAGCTCCCCGATCAGGACAGCGTCCAACTCTGGAAACACCATATATTTT.

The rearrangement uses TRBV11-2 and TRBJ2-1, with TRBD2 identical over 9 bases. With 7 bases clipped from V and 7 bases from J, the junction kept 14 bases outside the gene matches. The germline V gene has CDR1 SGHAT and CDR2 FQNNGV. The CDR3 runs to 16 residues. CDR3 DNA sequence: TGTGCCAGCACCCTCCGGGGGCGGGGGGGCTGGAATGAGCAGTTCTTC. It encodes CASTLRGRGGWNEQFF.

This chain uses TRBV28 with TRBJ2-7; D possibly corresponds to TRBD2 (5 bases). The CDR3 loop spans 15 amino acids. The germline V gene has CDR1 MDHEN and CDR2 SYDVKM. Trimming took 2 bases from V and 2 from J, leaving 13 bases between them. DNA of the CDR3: TGTGCCAGCAGTTTACCCGGGAAAGGGACCTACGAGCAGTACTTC. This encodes CASSLPGKGTYEQYF.

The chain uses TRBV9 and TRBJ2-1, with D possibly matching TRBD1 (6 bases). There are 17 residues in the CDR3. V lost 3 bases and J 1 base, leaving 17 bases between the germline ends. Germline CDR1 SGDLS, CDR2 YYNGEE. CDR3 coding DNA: TGTGCCAGCAGCGCGGGCCTCGGACAGAAATCCTACAATGAGCAGTTCTTC. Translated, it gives CASSAGLGQKSYNEQFF.

CDR3 amino acids: CASSESGFSGNTIYF. CDR3 nucleotide sequence: TGTGCCAGCAGTGAATCCGGGTTTAGTGGAAACACCATATATTTT. The gene calls are TRBV2 and TRBJ1-3, with no clear D. The V gene lost 2 bases and the J gene lost 3 bases, with 11 bases spanning the gap. The CDR3 totals 15 residues. Germline CDR1 SNHLY, CDR2 FYNNEI.

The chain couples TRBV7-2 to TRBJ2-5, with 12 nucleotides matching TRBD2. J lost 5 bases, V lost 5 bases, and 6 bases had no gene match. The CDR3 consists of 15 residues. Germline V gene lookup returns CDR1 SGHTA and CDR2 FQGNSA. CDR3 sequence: CASSLGLAGFETQYF. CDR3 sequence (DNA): TGTGCCAGCAGCCTAGGACTAGCGGGGTTTGAGACCCAGTACTTC.